A selection of T cell receptor beta chains follows, all from one sample in a study of T-cell reconstitution after alpha-beta-depleted transplantation in children. TCRdb re-analysed the PCR reads in MiXCR, keeping a single row per CDR3 protein. The sample yields around 340,000 distinct CDR3 sequences, 13% seen once. This material consisted of PBMCs, taken from the stem cell graft. Receptors were obtained from a human donor who donated a stem cell graft to a child with Fanconi anemia. Each CDR3 is given with its conserved first and last residue. A D gene is named only where the DNA matches it firmly. Clone size appears in some rows only: once, few, many, or a class for an expanded clone.

V gene: TRBV20-1; D gene: -; J gene: TRBJ1-1; clone size: -; CDR3 protein: CSKVGAVNTEAFF; CDR3 DNA: TGCAGTAAGGTTGGGGCCGTAAACACTGAAGCTTTCTTT
V gene: TRBV5-6; D gene: -; J gene: TRBJ1-3; clone size: once; CDR3 protein: CVSRAPCGPGNTIYF; CDR3 DNA: TGTGTTTCCAGGGCCCCCTGTGGCCCTGGAAACACCATATATTTT
V gene: TRBV5-4; D gene: -; J gene: TRBJ1-4; clone size: many; CDR3 protein: CASSSNLEGEKLFF; CDR3 DNA: TGTGCCAGCAGCTCGAACTTAGAAGGGGAAAAACTGTTTTTT
V gene: TRBV10-2; D gene: TRBD1; J gene: TRBJ1-2; clone size: once; CDR3 protein: CASSEPGTDGGYTF; CDR3 DNA: TGCGCCAGCAGTGAGCCCGGGACAGACGGCGGCTACACCTTC
V gene: TRBV5-4; D gene: -; J gene: TRBJ1-2; clone size: few; CDR3 protein: CASSLDAPKGYGYTF; CDR3 DNA: TGTGCCAGCAGCTTGGACGCTCCCAAAGGGTATGGCTACACCTTC
V gene: TRBV29-1; D gene: -; J gene: TRBJ2-7; clone size: -; CDR3 protein: CSVVGGPYEQYF; CDR3 DNA: TGCAGCGTTGTTGGGGGTCCCTACGAGCAGTACTTC
V gene: TRBV12-3/TRBV12-4; D gene: -; J gene: TRBJ2-1; clone size: -; CDR3 protein: CASSRQANEQFF; CDR3 DNA: TGTGCCAGCAGCAGACAGGCGAATGAGCAGTTCTTC
V gene: TRBV5-1; D gene: -; J gene: TRBJ2-3; clone size: -; CDR3 protein: CASSDSSGTDTQYF; CDR3 DNA: TGCGCCAGCAGTGACAGTTCGGGCACAGATACGCAGTATTTT
V gene: TRBV18; D gene: TRBD1; J gene: TRBJ2-7; clone size: few; CDR3 protein: CASSPQADRRFPYEQYF; CDR3 DNA: TGTGCCAGCTCACCACAGGCGGACAGGCGTTTTCCCTACGAGCAGTACTTC
V gene: TRBV12-3/TRBV12-4; D gene: -; J gene: TRBJ2-5; clone size: many; CDR3 protein: CASSFRVGGETQYF; CDR3 DNA: TGTGCCAGCAGTTTCAGGGTTGGGGGAGAGACCCAGTACTTC
V gene: TRBV3-1; D gene: TRBD1; J gene: TRBJ1-4; clone size: -; CDR3 protein: CASSQGPGTGWAATNEKLFF; CDR3 DNA: TGTGCCAGCAGCCAAGGGCCGGGGACAGGGTGGGCTGCAACTAATGAAAAACTGTTTTTT
V gene: TRBV5-1; D gene: -; J gene: TRBJ2-5; clone size: few; CDR3 protein: CASSGQGRQETQYF; CDR3 DNA: TGCGCCAGCAGCGGGCAGGGACGGCAAGAGACCCAGTACTTC
V gene: TRBV15; D gene: -; J gene: TRBJ2-2; clone size: -; CDR3 protein: CATSRGQYTGELFF; CDR3 DNA: TGTGCCACCAGCAGAGGACAGTACACCGGGGAGCTGTTTTTT
V gene: TRBV5-5; D gene: TRBD1; J gene: TRBJ2-6; clone size: few; CDR3 protein: CASSNWGTASSGANVLTF; CDR3 DNA: TGTGCCAGCAGCAATTGGGGGACAGCGAGCTCTGGGGCCAACGTCCTGACTTTC
V gene: TRBV4-2; D gene: TRBD1; J gene: TRBJ1-2; clone size: -; CDR3 protein: CASSQDVTGGLRIYGYTF; CDR3 DNA: TGTGCCAGCAGCCAAGATGTCACAGGGGGCTTACGAATCTATGGCTACACCTTC
V gene: TRBV27; D gene: TRBD2; J gene: TRBJ2-3; clone size: -; CDR3 protein: CASSLFSPGLAGGRGDTQYF; CDR3 DNA: TGTGCCAGCAGTTTATTCAGCCCAGGACTAGCGGGGGGGCGGGGAGATACGCAGTATTTT
V gene: TRBV5-1; D gene: -; J gene: TRBJ1-1; clone size: many; CDR3 protein: CASTVGVGITDTEAFF; CDR3 DNA: TGCGCCAGCACCGTGGGGGTCGGGATTACGGACACTGAAGCTTTCTTT
V gene: TRBV6-6; D gene: -; J gene: TRBJ2-7; clone size: many; CDR3 protein: CASRTAASYEQYF; CDR3 DNA: TGTGCCAGCAGGACAGCCGCGTCCTACGAGCAGTACTTC
V gene: TRBV7-2; D gene: TRBD2; J gene: TRBJ2-1; clone size: -; CDR3 protein: CASSRREGNNEQFF; CDR3 DNA: TGTGCCAGCAGCCGCCGGGAGGGGAACAATGAGCAGTTCTTC
V gene: TRBV5-4; D gene: TRBD2; J gene: TRBJ2-2; clone size: few; CDR3 protein: CASSFGTTTGELFF; CDR3 DNA: TGTGCCAGCAGCTTCGGGACTACCACCGGGGAGCTGTTTTTT
V gene: TRBV19; D gene: TRBD1; J gene: TRBJ2-2; clone size: -; CDR3 protein: CASNQDRVTGELFF; CDR3 DNA: TGTGCCAGTAACCAGGACAGGGTAACCGGGGAGCTGTTTTTT
V gene: TRBV28; D gene: TRBD2; J gene: TRBJ2-1; clone size: many; CDR3 protein: CASSLAGGSSYNEQFF; CDR3 DNA: TGTGCCAGCAGTCTAGCGGGGGGGAGCTCCTACAATGAGCAGTTCTTC
V gene: TRBV5-1; D gene: TRBD1; J gene: TRBJ1-2; clone size: few; CDR3 protein: CASSLGSRDRGRGYTF; CDR3 DNA: TGCGCCAGCAGCTTGGGCTCTCGGGACAGGGGGCGAGGCTACACCTTC
V gene: TRBV5-1; D gene: TRBD1; J gene: TRBJ2-6; clone size: few; CDR3 protein: CASREQGASGANVLTF; CDR3 DNA: TGCGCCAGCCGCGAACAGGGGGCGTCTGGGGCCAACGTCCTGACTTTC
V gene: TRBV12-3/TRBV12-4; D gene: -; J gene: TRBJ2-5; clone size: few; CDR3 protein: CASSTTGGWGRETQYF; CDR3 DNA: TGTGCCAGCAGTACAACAGGAGGATGGGGTCGAGAGACCCAGTACTTC
V gene: TRBV6-1; D gene: TRBD1; J gene: TRBJ1-2; clone size: -; CDR3 protein: CASSQPGQGRVSYTF; CDR3 DNA: TGTGCCAGCAGTCAACCGGGACAGGGGAGGGTAAGCTACACCTTC
V gene: TRBV12-3/TRBV12-4; D gene: -; J gene: TRBJ2-1; clone size: few; CDR3 protein: CASSPGPNEQFF; CDR3 DNA: TGTGCCAGCAGTCCCGGTCCCAATGAGCAGTTCTTC